The clone carrying this T cell receptor beta chain turned up a few times. A single record per CDR3 protein comes from TCRdb applying MiXCR to the RT-PCR reads. Here the sample spans more than 600,000 distinct CDR3 sequences, about 18% being singletons. The data originate from a study of response to subunit inactivated influenza vaccine. This CDR3 region has 13 residues. Trimming removed 3 bases from V and 3 bases from J, with 10 bases in between. Germline CDR1 is SGHRS and CDR2 is YFSETQ. V gene TRBV5-1 combines with J gene TRBJ2-7; D perhaps matches TRBD2 (6 bases). This material consisted of PBMCs from blood, taken about 5 days after vaccination. The sequence derives from a man aged 45 to 65 who received an inactivated influenza vaccine. The CDR3 nucleotides read TGCGCCAGCAGCTGGGACTTCTACTACGAGCAGTACTTC. Translated, it gives CASSWDFYYEQYF.